The entry that follows covers one T cell receptor (beta chain) sequence. TCRdb keeps only in-frame clones here, not all; method: immunoSEQ multiplex PCR. This repertoire shows about 1,300 clones, roughly 80% found once; its top ten account for about 11%. The sample comes from a study of stem cell transplantation in POMP-related autoinflammatory disease. This CDR3 region has 17 residues. Germline CDR1 is SGHTA and CDR2 is FQGTGA. J lost 4 bases, V lost 4 bases, and 13 bases had no gene match. The receptor was derived from a human donor with POMP-related autoinflammation and immune dysregulation (PRAID). Sequenced material: Tregs from PBMCs, taken before stem cell transplantation. The chain carries TRBV7-3 and TRBJ2-5; 9 nucleotides match TRBD2. The CDR3 here is CASSSTPVSGSRETQYF. The DNA of the CDR3 is TGTGCCAGCAGCTCAACCCCCGTTAGCGGGAGTAGAGAGACCCAGTACTTC.